This T cell receptor beta chain was sequenced in a study of response to subunit inactivated influenza vaccine. From the RT-PCR reads, TCRdb called clonotypes with MiXCR, one entry per CDR3 protein. This table has around 580,000 distinct CDR3 sequences, roughly 15% appearing once. This clonotype has at least ten counts. CDR1 is SGDLS and CDR2 is YYNGEE in the germline V gene. The V segment lost 0 bases and the J segment 7 bases; nucleotides outside the gene matches: 6. The CDR3 consists of 15 residues. The material was PBMCs from blood, obtained approximately 12 days after vaccination. The sequence was obtained from a man aged 45-65 years who received an inactivated influenza vaccine. The gene calls are TRBV9 and TRBJ2-1; 8 bases fit TRBD1. CDR3 coding DNA: TGTGCCAGCAGCGTAGCTGGACAGGGAATAAATGAGCAGTTCTTC. Its protein product is CASSVAGQGINEQFF.